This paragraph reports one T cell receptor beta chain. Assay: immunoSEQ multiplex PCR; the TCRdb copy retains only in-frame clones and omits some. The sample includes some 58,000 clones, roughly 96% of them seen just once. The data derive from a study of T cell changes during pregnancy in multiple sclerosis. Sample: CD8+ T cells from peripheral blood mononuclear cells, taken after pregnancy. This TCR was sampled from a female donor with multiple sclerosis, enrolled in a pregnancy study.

CDR3 region: CASRLAGGQYEQYF. CDR3 bases: TGTGCCAGCAGACTAGCGGGAGGGCAATACGAGCAGTACTTC. The chain uses TRBV27 and TRBJ2-7, with 13 bases identical to TRBD2. Germline V gives CDR1 MNHEY, CDR2 SMNVEV (reference sequence). After removal of 6 bases from V and 4 bases from J, the junction contained 3 bases not matched to a gene. The CDR3 runs to 14 residues.